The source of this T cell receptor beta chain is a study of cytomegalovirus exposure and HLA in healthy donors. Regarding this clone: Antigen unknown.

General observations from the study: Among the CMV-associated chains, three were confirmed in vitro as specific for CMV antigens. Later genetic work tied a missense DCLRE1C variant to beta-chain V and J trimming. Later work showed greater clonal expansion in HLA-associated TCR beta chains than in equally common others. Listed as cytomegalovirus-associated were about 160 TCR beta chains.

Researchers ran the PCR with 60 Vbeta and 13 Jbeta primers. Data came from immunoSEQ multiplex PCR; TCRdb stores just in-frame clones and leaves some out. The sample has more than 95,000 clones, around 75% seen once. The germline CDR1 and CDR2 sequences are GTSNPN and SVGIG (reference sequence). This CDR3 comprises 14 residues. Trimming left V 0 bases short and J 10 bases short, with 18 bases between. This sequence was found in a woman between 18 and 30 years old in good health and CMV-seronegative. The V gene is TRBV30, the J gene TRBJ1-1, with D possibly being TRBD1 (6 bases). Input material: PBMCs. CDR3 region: CAWSVEGRGARAFF. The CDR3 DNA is TGTGCCTGGAGTGTCGAGGGCCGGGGGGCGCGAGCTTTCTTT.